This TCR beta chain originates from a study of OX40 agonist ivuxolimab in advanced cancers. CDR1 is SEHNR, CDR2 FQNEAQ, per germline (reference sequence). V was pared by 0 bases and J by 1 base, with 13 bases between. This CDR3 spans 17 amino acids. Concerning this clone: Antigen unknown.

This table comes from immunoSEQ multiplex PCR, and its TCRdb copy is limited to in-frame clones, with some not included. Of more than 40,000 clones listed, roughly nine tenths are singletons. Study-level results: CD8+ T cells showed, on average, more clonal expansion than CD4+ cells.

The V gene is TRBV7-9, the J gene TRBJ2-1; D is ambiguous. The sequencing here drew on CD4+ or CD8+ T cells sorted from blood, taken in a trial of the OX40 agonist ivuxolimab. This clonotype was sampled from an adult with an advanced solid tumor such as melanoma, head and neck, liver or kidney cancer. For the CDR3, the DNA is TGTGCCAGCAGCTTAGCTGGGCGCGGCCATTCCTACAATGAGCAGTTCTTC. Translation gives CASSLAGRGHSYNEQFF.